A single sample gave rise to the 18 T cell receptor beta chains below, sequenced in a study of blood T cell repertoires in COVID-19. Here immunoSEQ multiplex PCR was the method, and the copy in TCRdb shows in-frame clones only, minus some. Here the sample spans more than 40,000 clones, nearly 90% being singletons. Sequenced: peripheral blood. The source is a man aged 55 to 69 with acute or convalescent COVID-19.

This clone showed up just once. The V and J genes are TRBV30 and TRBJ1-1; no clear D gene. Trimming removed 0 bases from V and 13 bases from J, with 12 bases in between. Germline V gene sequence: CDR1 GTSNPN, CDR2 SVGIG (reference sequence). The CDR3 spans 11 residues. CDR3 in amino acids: CAWSVPISGFF. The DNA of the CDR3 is TGTGCCTGGAGTGTACCAATAAGCGGTTTCTTT.

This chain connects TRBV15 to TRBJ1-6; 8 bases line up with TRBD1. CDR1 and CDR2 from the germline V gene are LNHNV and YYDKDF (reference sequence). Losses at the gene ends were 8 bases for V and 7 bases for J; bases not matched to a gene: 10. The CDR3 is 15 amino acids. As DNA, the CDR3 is TGTGCCACCGCACGAGACAGGGGAGGGAATTCACCCCTCCACTTT. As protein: CATARDRGGNSPLHF.

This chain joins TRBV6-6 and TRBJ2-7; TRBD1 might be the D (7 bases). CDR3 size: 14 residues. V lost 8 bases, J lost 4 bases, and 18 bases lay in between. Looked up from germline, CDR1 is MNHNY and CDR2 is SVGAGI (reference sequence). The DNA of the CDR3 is TGTGCCAGCCAGGGGGGACCTCCCCGTTACGAGCAGTACTTC. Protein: CASQGGPPRYEQYF.

The DNA for the CDR3 is TGTGCCAGCAGCTTGTTCAGAGGAGGACAGGGTGTTCGGGGCTACACCTTC. This encodes CASSLFRGGQGVRGYTF. This chain joins TRBV5-6 and TRBJ1-2; TRBD1 matches at 8 bases. The CDR3 has 17 residues. Germline CDR1 SGHDT, CDR2 YYEEEE. V was clipped by 1 base and J by 8 bases; unmatched bases: 16.

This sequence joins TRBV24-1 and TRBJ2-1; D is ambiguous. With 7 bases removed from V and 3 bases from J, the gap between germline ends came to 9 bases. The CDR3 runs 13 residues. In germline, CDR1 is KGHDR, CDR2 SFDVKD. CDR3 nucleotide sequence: TGTGCCACCAGCGGGTCTTACTACAATGAGCAGTTCTTC. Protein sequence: CATSGSYYNEQFF.

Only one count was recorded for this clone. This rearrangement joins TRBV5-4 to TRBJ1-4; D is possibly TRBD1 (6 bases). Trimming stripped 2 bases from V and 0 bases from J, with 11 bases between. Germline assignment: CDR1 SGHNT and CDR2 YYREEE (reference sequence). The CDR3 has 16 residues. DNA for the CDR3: TGTGCCAGCAGCTTACAGGGAATTGCAACTAATGAAAAACTGTTTTTT. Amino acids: CASSLQGIATNEKLFF. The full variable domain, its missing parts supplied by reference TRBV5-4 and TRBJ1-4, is ETGVTQSPTHLIKTRGQQVTLRCSSQSGHNTVSWYQQALGQGPQFIFQYYREEENGRGNFPPRFSGLQFPNYSSELNVNALELDDSALYLCASSLQGIATNEKLFFGSGTQLSVL.

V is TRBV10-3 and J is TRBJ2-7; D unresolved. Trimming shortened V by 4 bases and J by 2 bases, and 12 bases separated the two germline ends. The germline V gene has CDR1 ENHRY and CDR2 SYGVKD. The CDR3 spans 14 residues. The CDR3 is CAISVTSLTYEQYF. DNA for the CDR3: TGTGCCATCAGTGTTACGAGCCTTACCTACGAGCAGTACTTC.

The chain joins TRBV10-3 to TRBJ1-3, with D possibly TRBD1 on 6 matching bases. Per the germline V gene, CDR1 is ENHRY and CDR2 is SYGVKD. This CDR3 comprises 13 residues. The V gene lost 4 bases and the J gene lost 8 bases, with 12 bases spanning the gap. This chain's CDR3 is CAISGQVGDTIYF. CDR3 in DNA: TGTGCCATCAGTGGACAGGTCGGCGACACCATATATTTT.

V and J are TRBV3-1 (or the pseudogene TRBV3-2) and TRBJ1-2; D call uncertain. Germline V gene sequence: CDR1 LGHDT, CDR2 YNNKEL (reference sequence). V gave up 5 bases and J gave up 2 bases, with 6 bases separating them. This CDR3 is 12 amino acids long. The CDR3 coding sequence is TGTGCCAGCAGCACGGGGAACTATGGCTACACCTTC. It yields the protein CASSTGNYGYTF.

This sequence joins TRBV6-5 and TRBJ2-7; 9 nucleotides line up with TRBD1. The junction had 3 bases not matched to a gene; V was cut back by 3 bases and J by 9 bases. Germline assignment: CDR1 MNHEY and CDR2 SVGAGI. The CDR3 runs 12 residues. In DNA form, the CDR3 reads TGTGCCAGCAGTTATACAGGGGGCGGGCAGTACTTC. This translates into CASSYTGGGQYF.

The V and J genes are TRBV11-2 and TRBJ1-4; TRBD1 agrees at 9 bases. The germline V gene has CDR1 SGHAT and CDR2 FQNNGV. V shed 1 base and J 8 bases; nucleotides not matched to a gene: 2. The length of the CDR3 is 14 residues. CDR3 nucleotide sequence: TGTGCCAGCAGCTTAGGGGACAGGGTCGAAAAACTGTTTTTT. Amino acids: CASSLGDRVEKLFF.

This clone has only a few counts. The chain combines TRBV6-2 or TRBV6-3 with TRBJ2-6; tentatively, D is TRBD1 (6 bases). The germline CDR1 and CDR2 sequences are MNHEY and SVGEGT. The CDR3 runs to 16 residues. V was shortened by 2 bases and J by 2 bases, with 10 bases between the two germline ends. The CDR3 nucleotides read TGTGCCAGCAGTTACCTGACAGGAACTGGGGCCAACGTCCTGACTTTC. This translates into CASSYLTGTGANVLTF.

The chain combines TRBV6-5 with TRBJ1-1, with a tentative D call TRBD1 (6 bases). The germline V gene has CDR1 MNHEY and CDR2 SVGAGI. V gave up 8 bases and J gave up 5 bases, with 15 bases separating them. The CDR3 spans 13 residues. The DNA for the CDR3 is TGTGCCAGCGTCAGGGGCGCGAGGACTGAAGCTTTCTTT. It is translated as CASVRGARTEAFF.

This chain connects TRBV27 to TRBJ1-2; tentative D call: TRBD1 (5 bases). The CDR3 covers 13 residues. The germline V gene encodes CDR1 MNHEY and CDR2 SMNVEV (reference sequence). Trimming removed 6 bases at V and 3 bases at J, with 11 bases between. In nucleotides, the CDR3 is TGTGCCAGCAGAGCCAGGGAACACTATGGCTACACCTTC. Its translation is CASRAREHYGYTF.

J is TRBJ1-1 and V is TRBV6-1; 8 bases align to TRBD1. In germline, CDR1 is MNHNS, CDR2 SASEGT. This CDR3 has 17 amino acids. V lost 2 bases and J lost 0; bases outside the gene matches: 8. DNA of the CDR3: TGTGCCAGCAGTGAACGGCGCAGGGGGCCCATGAACACTGAAGCTTTCTTT. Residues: CASSERRRGPMNTEAFF.

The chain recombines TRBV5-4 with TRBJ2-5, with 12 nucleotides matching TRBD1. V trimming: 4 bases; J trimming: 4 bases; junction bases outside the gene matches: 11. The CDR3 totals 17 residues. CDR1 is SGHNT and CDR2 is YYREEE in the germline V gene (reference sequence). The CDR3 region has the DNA TGTGCCAGCAGCCCACCGGGACAGGGGGCGCGCGGAGAGACCCAGTACTTC. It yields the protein CASSPPGQGARGETQYF.

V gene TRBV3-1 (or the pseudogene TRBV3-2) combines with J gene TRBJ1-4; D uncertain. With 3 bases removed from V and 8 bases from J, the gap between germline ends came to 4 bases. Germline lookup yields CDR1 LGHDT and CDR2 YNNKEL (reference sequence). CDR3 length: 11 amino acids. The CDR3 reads CASSHGEKLFF. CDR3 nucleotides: TGTGCCAGCAGCCACGGGGAAAAACTGTTTTTT.

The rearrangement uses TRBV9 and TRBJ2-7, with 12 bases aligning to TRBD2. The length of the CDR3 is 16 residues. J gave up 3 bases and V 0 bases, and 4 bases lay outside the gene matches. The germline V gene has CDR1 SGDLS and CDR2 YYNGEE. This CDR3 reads CASSVGGTSGYYEQYF. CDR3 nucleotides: TGTGCCAGCAGCGTAGGCGGGACTAGCGGGTACTACGAGCAGTACTTC. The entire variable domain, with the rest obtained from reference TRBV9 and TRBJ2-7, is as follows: DSGVTQTPKHLITATGQRVTLRCSPRSGDLSVYWYQQSLDQGLQFLIQYYNGEERAKGNILERFSAQQFPDLHSELNLSSLELGDSALYFCASSVGGTSGYYEQYFGPGTRLTVT.